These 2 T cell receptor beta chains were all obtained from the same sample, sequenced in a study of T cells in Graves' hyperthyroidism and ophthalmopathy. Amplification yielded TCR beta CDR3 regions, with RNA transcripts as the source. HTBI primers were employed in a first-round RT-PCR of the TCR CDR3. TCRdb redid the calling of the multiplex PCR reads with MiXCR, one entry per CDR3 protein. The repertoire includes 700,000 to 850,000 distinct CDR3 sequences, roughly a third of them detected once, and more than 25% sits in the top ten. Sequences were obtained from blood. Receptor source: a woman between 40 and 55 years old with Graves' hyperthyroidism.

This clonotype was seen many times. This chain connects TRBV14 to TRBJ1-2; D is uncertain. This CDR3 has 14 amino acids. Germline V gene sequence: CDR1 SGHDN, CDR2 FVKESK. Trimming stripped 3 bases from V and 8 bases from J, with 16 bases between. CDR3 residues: CASSQDGRSGGYTF. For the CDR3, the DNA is TGTGCCAGCAGCCAGGACGGACGCTCGGGAGGCTACACCTTC.

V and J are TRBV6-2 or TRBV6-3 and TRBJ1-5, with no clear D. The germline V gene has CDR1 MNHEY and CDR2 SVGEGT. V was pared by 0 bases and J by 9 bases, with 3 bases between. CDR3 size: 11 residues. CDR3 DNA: TGTGCCAGCAGTTACTCAGGGCCCCAGCATTTT. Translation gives CASSYSGPQHF.